Detailed here is one T cell receptor beta chain. The source of the sample is a study of blood T cell repertoires in COVID-19. For the study at large: Sites in the United States, Italy and Spain provided acute and convalescent COVID-19 samples. In each case, the material was cDNA or gDNA derived from T cells, B-cell-depleted T cells, or PBMCs.

Original processing methods: For nucleated cells, counts were estimated from reference gene primer amplification. Produced via immunoSEQ multiplex PCR; TCRdb's table is partial and in-frame only. V, J and clone size reflect that table, while D and trimming were determined from the DNA. This table holds roughly 73,000 clones, roughly 89% found once. CDR3 length equals 15 residues. V lost 4 bases, J lost 5 bases, and 7 bases stayed unmatched. Germline CDR1 is SGHTA and CDR2 is FQGTGA. The gene calls are TRBV7-3 and TRBJ2-3; 9 nucleotides match TRBD1. Sequenced sample: peripheral blood. This receptor was obtained from an elderly man with acute or convalescent COVID-19. In nucleotides, the CDR3 is TGTGCCAGCAGCTCTACAGGGGGCTCCGGAGATACGCAGTATTTT. The encoded protein is CASSSTGGSGDTQYF.